The sequence of this TCR beta chain was determined in a study of PD-1 blockade in mismatch repair-deficient tumors. This CDR3 is 14 amino acids long. J gave up 4 bases and V 5 bases, and 5 bases lay outside the gene matches. Germline CDR1 and CDR2: MNHEY and SMNVEV (reference sequence). Clones were sequenced by immunoSEQ multiplex PCR, and TCRdb holds only the in-frame ones, with some missing. The data show about 68,000 clones, with around four fifths seen just once and about 5% held by the top ten. The input for sequencing was peripheral blood, taken 2 weeks after starting pembrolizumab. The sequence derives from an adult with mismatch repair-deficient cancer. The chain is built from TRBV27 and TRBJ2-7; 10 bases fit TRBD2. As DNA, the CDR3 is TGTGCCAGCAGTGCTGGACTAGCGGAATACGAGCAGTACTTC. Encoded protein: CASSAGLAEYEQYF.